These 21 T cell receptor beta chains were all obtained from the same sample, sequenced in a study of T cell responses to AZD1222 COVID-19 vaccine (dated by TCRdb to about 2021). According to the study, the label for this sample's time point signals: about 28 days (+/-7) after the second vaccine dose. Library construction relied on the immunoSEQ multiplex PCR assay. TCRdb carries this immuneACCESS record with in-frame sequences only. Its versions omit some clonotypes, under half of them owing to an unresolved V gene in the studies checked, with the rest unexplained. For this sample the table gives under 200,000 clones, of which 90% to 95% were detected only once. Around 1.3% of the sample is in the top ten clones. Here the sequenced sample was peripheral blood, taken 28 days after the second AZD1222 dose. These receptors came from an adult who received the AZD1222 COVID-19 vaccine.

The V gene is TRBV6-2 or TRBV6-3, the J gene TRBJ1-2, with D unresolved. This CDR3 spans 15 amino acids. Germline V CDR1 and CDR2: MNHEY, SVGEGT. V lost 3 bases and J lost 4, with 15 bases in between. CDR3 DNA sequence: TGTGCCAGCAGTTATCAACCCACCCAGATCTATGGCTACACCTTC. Translating it yields CASSYQPTQIYGYTF.

This clone was recorded once. Sequence at one end of the junction differs from germline and may be a read error. This rearrangement joins TRBV5-1 to TRBJ1-1; TRBD1 is a possible D gene (5 bases). The CDR3 is 15 residues long. Germline-derived CDR1 and CDR2 are SGHRS and YFSETQ. CDR3 sequence reads: CASSPHGAMKTEAFF. The DNA of the CDR3 is TGCGCCAGCAGCCCCCACGGGGCGATGAAGACTGAAGCTTTCTTT. The variable domain in full, completed from reference TRBV5-1 and TRBJ1-1, reads KAGVTQTPRYLIKTRGQQVTLSCSPISGHRSVSWYQQTPGQGLQFLFEYFSETQRNKGNFPGRFSGRQFSNSRSEMNVSTLELGDSALYLCASSPHGAMKTEAFFGQGTRLTVV.

This chain joins TRBV6-5 and TRBJ1-2, with 7 positions matching TRBD1. Germline loops: CDR1 MNHEY, CDR2 SVGAGI. J gave up 4 bases and V 6 bases, and 5 bases lay outside the gene matches. The CDR3 covers 13 residues. This CDR3 reads CASRRQGPYGYTF. The CDR3 nucleotides read TGTGCCAGCAGGCGACAGGGCCCCTATGGCTACACCTTC.

The V gene is TRBV27, the J gene TRBJ2-7, with 7 bases identical to TRBD2. V trimming: 4 bases; J trimming: 6 bases; junction bases outside the gene matches: 12. CDR1 is MNHEY and CDR2 is SMNVEV in the germline V gene (reference sequence). This CDR3 region has 15 residues. The CDR3 is CASSYLTSRVCEQYF. CDR3 in DNA: TGTGCCAGCAGTTATCTGACTAGCCGGGTGTGCGAGCAGTACTTC.

This chain uses TRBV6-5 with TRBJ1-6; D gene uncertain. Germline loops: CDR1 MNHEY, CDR2 SVGAGI. This CDR3 spans 15 amino acids. The V and J ends lost 6 bases and 7 bases respectively, with 16 bases between them. The CDR3 spells CASRSVRLRNSPLHF. For the CDR3, the DNA is TGTGCCAGCAGGTCGGTACGTCTCCGAAATTCACCCCTCCACTTT.

In this sample, this clone turned up once. V and J are TRBV7-3 and TRBJ2-1; TRBD2 aligns across 7 bases. From germline, CDR1 is SGHTA and CDR2 FQGTGA. This CDR3 has 15 residues. J was trimmed by 1 base and V by 2 bases; bases with no gene match: 2. The CDR3 bases are TGTGCCAGCAGCTTACTCGGGGGGTCCTACAATGAGCAGTTCTTC. This sequence encodes CASSLLGGSYNEQFF.

The V call is TRBV28, the J call TRBJ2-2; 7 positions agree with TRBD1. Germline trimming cut 6 bases from V and 8 bases from J; bases unmatched to any gene: 6. CDR1 MDHEN and CDR2 SYDVKM come from the germline V gene. This CDR3 is 13 amino acids long. CDR3 residues: CASRDRTKGELFF. The CDR3 DNA reads TGTGCCAGCAGGGACAGGACGAAGGGGGAGCTGTTTTTT.

The rearrangement joins TRBV18 to TRBJ1-2; 9 bases fit TRBD1. Germline V CDR1 and CDR2: KGHSH, LQKENI. The CDR3 extends over 14 amino acids. Trimming took 5 bases from V and 4 from J; bases not matched to a gene: 5. The CDR3 reads CASSIGQGTYGYTF. Written as DNA, the CDR3 is TGTGCCAGCTCAATCGGACAGGGGACCTATGGCTACACCTTC.

In this sample, this clone turned up a few times. The chain couples TRBV19 to TRBJ2-7; D might be TRBD1 or TRBD2, each matching 5 bases. Trimming pared 10 bases from V and 3 bases from J, leaving 16 bases between. The germline V gene encodes CDR1 LNHDA and CDR2 SQIVND (reference sequence). The CDR3 runs 13 residues. CDR3 sequence (DNA): TGTGCCACCCGAGGGGAGCGGAGCTACGAGCAGTACTTC. This gives the protein CATRGERSYEQYF.

This clone appeared once. The chain couples TRBV7-3 to TRBJ1-1, with TRBD1 as a possible D gene (6 bases). Per the germline V gene, CDR1 is SGHTA and CDR2 is FQGTGA. The CDR3 runs 19 residues. V gave up 0 bases and J gave up 3 bases, with 23 bases separating them. In DNA form, the CDR3 reads TGTGCCAGCAGCTTAACCACCGTGGGGGCAGGGCCCCATGACACTGAAGCTTTCTTT. Translating it yields CASSLTTVGAGPHDTEAFF.

This chain joins TRBV6-5 and TRBJ1-2; D call uncertain. Germline-derived CDR1 and CDR2 are MNHEY and SVGAGI. This CDR3 contains 14 residues. V gave up 5 bases and J gave up 5 bases, with 15 bases separating them. The CDR3 coding sequence is TGTGCCAGCAGTAGCCCGGACTTTACATATGGCTACACCTTC. Protein sequence: CASSSPDFTYGYTF.

The chain uses TRBV28 and TRBJ1-1; a possible D gene is TRBD1 (5 bases). CDR3 size: 13 residues. The V gene lost 1 base and the J gene lost 5 bases, with 8 bases spanning the gap. The germline V gene encodes CDR1 MDHEN and CDR2 SYDVKM. This chain's CDR3 is CASSLLGETEAFF. CDR3 in DNA: TGTGCCAGCAGTTTATTGGGGGAGACTGAAGCTTTCTTT.

The chain couples TRBV10-3 to TRBJ1-2; D is unresolved. This CDR3 is built from 16 residues. CDR1 and CDR2 (germline): ENHRY, SYGVKD. The V gene lost 0 bases and the J gene lost 5 bases, with 16 bases spanning the gap. CDR3 region: CAISESAGEELYGYTF. The CDR3 DNA sequence: TGTGCCATCAGTGAGTCAGCTGGGGAGGAACTATATGGCTACACCTTC.

The chain couples TRBV7-6 to TRBJ2-3; D may correspond to TRBD1 or TRBD2 (5 bases each). The CDR3 spans 18 residues. Germline V lookup: CDR1 SGHVS, CDR2 FNYEAQ. V shed 5 bases and J shed 2 bases, with 23 bases lying between them. CDR3 nucleotides: TGTGCCAGCAGCGCAGCGTCGGGACCTTTTATCTCCACAGATACGCAGTATTTT. Translating it yields CASSAASGPFISTDTQYF.

Only one count was recorded for this clone. The chain combines TRBV9 with TRBJ1-1, with D perhaps matching TRBD1 (5 bases). The CDR3 totals 14 residues. Germline V gives CDR1 SGDLS, CDR2 YYNGEE. V was cut by 3 bases and J by 8 bases, with 17 bases left in between. CDR3 bases: TGTGCCAGCAGCGGCCCGACAGTGAACGACGAAGCTTTCTTT. It specifies CASSGPTVNDEAFF.

CDR3: CASSTPGEPSLGYTF. CDR3 in DNA: TGTGCCAGCAGCACCCCAGGGGAACCCTCCTTGGGCTACACCTTC. The chain joins TRBV21-1 to TRBJ1-2; the table's D call of TRBD1 was not tested on the DNA. TRBV21-1 is a pseudogene locus. The length of the CDR3 is 15 residues.

The gene calls are TRBV7-2 and TRBJ1-1; D not certain. CDR1 is SGHTA and CDR2 is FQGNSA in the germline V gene. Trimming stripped 0 bases from V and 1 base from J, with 9 bases between. The CDR3 is 15 residues long. The CDR3 region is CASSLALMGNTEAFF. CDR3 coding DNA: TGTGCCAGCAGCTTAGCGCTTATGGGGAACACTGAAGCTTTCTTT.

The CDR3 loop reads CAWSGFGRARGRGYGYTF. The CDR3 DNA sequence: TGTGCCTGGAGTGGATTTGGAAGGGCCAGGGGGCGAGGCTATGGCTACACCTTC. This chain links TRBV30 with TRBJ1-2, with 8 positions matching TRBD1. Germline CDR1 is GTSNPN and CDR2 is SVGIG (reference sequence). The CDR3 length is 18 residues. The V and J ends lost 1 base and 4 bases, in that order; junction bases with no gene match: 17.

This rearrangement joins TRBV24-1 to TRBJ1-1; 7 nucleotides match TRBD1. Germline CDR1 is KGHDR and CDR2 is SFDVKD. The CDR3 extends over 14 amino acids. Trimming took 5 bases from V and 6 from J; bases not matched to a gene: 8. CDR3 bases: TGTGCCACCAGTGGTCAGGGGGAGATTCCTGAAGCTTTCTTT. It is translated as CATSGQGEIPEAFF.

The V gene is TRBV19, the J gene TRBJ1-1; the D gene is possibly TRBD1 (5 bases). Deletions cut 4 bases from V and 4 bases from J, with 10 bases between. The V gene's germline CDR1 is LNHDA and CDR2 SQIVND (reference sequence). The CDR3 is made up of 13 amino acids. The CDR3 sequence: CASSRTGGTEAFF. The CDR3 region has the DNA TGTGCCAGTAGTAGAACGGGGGGCACTGAAGCTTTCTTT.

The rearrangement links TRBV7-9 to TRBJ1-1, with a possible D match to TRBD1 (5 bases). V was clipped by 11 bases and J by 1 base, with 23 bases between them. The CDR3 is made up of 16 amino acids. Germline-derived CDR1 and CDR2 are SEHNR and FQNEAQ (reference sequence). The CDR3 loop is CARHLQVAGENTEAFF. The CDR3, as DNA: TGTGCCCGACATCTACAGGTTGCGGGGGAGAACACTGAAGCTTTCTTT.